This is a list of T cell receptor beta chains from one sample in a study of blood T cell repertoires in COVID-19. Here immunoSEQ multiplex PCR was the method, and the copy in TCRdb shows in-frame clones only, minus some. The profile shows some 62,000 clones, around 80% of them singletons. Sequenced input: peripheral blood. All receptors come from a man aged 55 to 70 with COVID-19, enrolled during active disease. The CDR3 runs from the conserved cysteine through the conserved F or W. The D gene is left open where the match is weak. Only some rows state a clone size, as once, few, many or a class for expanded clones.

J gene: TRBJ1-2; V gene: TRBV29-1; clone size: NA; D gene: TRBD1; CDR3 protein: CSAPGTGGLGYTF; CDR3 DNA: TGCAGCGCCCCTGGGACAGGGGGCCTTGGCTACACCTTC
J gene: TRBJ2-1; V gene: TRBV7-9; clone size: NA; D gene: TRBD2; CDR3 protein: CASSPGLAGDFSYNEQFF; CDR3 DNA: TGTGCCAGCAGCCCCGGACTAGCGGGGGACTTCTCCTACAATGAGCAGTTCTTC
J gene: TRBJ1-2; V gene: TRBV9; clone size: NA; D gene: TRBD1; CDR3 protein: CASSPTGGRGYTF; CDR3 DNA: TGTGCCAGCAGCCCGACAGGGGGACGGGGCTACACCTTC
J gene: TRBJ1-1; V gene: TRBV28; clone size: few; D gene: NA; CDR3 protein: CASSLGPRSATEAFF; CDR3 DNA: TGTGCCAGCAGTTTAGGTCCCAGAAGTGCCACTGAAGCTTTCTTT
J gene: TRBJ1-1; V gene: TRBV18; clone size: few; D gene: NA; CDR3 protein: CASSRSMNTEAFF; CDR3 DNA: TGTGCCAGCTCAAGAAGCATGAACACTGAAGCTTTCTTT
J gene: TRBJ1-1; V gene: TRBV18; clone size: NA; D gene: NA; CDR3 protein: CATKEGVNTEAFF; CDR3 DNA: TGTGCCACTAAAGAGGGGGTGAACACTGAAGCTTTCTTT
J gene: TRBJ1-1; V gene: TRBV6-1; clone size: NA; D gene: NA; CDR3 protein: CASSEALLQARTEAFF; CDR3 DNA: TGTGCCAGCAGTGAAGCGCTTCTTCAGGCAAGGACTGAAGCTTTCTTT
J gene: TRBJ1-6; V gene: TRBV2; clone size: NA; D gene: TRBD1; CDR3 protein: CASSARSGGVDSPLHF; CDR3 DNA: TGTGCCAGCAGTGCTCGATCAGGGGGCGTAGATTCACCCCTCCACTTT
J gene: TRBJ2-2; V gene: TRBV4-2; clone size: NA; D gene: TRBD2; CDR3 protein: CASSQGRGRDTGELFF; CDR3 DNA: TGTGCCAGCAGCCAAGGTCGGGGGAGGGACACCGGGGAGCTGTTTTTT
J gene: TRBJ1-5; V gene: TRBV27; clone size: NA; D gene: TRBD1; CDR3 protein: CASSWAGGNNQPQHF; CDR3 DNA: TGTGCCAGCAGTTGGGCAGGGGGAAACAATCAGCCCCAGCATTTT
J gene: TRBJ1-2; V gene: TRBV19; clone size: many; D gene: NA; CDR3 protein: CASSKGPGDGYTF; CDR3 DNA: TGTGCCAGTAGTAAGGGACCAGGGGATGGCTACACCTTC
J gene: TRBJ2-3; V gene: TRBV5-1; clone size: NA; D gene: NA; CDR3 protein: CATRPGLSRKTDTQYF; CDR3 DNA: TGCGCCACCCGACCGGGACTCTCTCGCAAGACAGATACGCAGTATTTT
J gene: TRBJ1-6; V gene: TRBV28; clone size: NA; D gene: TRBD1; CDR3 protein: CVGDRSNSPLHF; CDR3 DNA: TGTGTTGGGGACAGGTCGAATTCACCCCTCCACTTT
J gene: TRBJ2-2; V gene: TRBV3-1/TRBV3-2; clone size: few; D gene: TRBD1; CDR3 protein: CASSQAGTGTWELFF; CDR3 DNA: TGTGCCAGCAGCCAAGCCGGGACAGGGACTTGGGAGCTGTTTTTT
J gene: TRBJ2-7; V gene: TRBV6-5; clone size: many; D gene: TRBD2; CDR3 protein: CASTWTSGYEQYF; CDR3 DNA: TGTGCCAGCACGTGGACTAGCGGCTACGAGCAGTACTTC
J gene: TRBJ2-3; V gene: TRBV5-1; clone size: NA; D gene: NA; CDR3 protein: CASSFGVQADTQYF; CDR3 DNA: TGCGCCAGCAGCTTCGGTGTCCAGGCAGATACGCAGTATTTT
J gene: TRBJ1-2; V gene: TRBV13; clone size: once; D gene: NA; CDR3 protein: CASSLGNKAVANYGYTF; CDR3 DNA: TGTGCCAGCAGCTTAGGAAACAAGGCGGTTGCTAACTATGGCTACACCTTC
J gene: TRBJ2-7; V gene: TRBV11-2; clone size: NA; D gene: NA; CDR3 protein: CASSFSRGAYEQYF; CDR3 DNA: TGTGCCAGCAGCTTTTCCAGGGGGGCCTACGAGCAGTACTTC
J gene: TRBJ2-1; V gene: TRBV25-1; clone size: NA; D gene: NA; CDR3 protein: CASSASGTWGNEQFF; CDR3 DNA: TGTGCCAGCAGTGCTTCCGGGACATGGGGTAATGAGCAGTTCTTC
J gene: TRBJ2-2; V gene: TRBV11-1; clone size: NA; D gene: TRBD2; CDR3 protein: CASSLYPGGMSGELFF; CDR3 DNA: TGTGCCAGCAGCTTATATCCGGGAGGGATGTCTGGGGAGCTGTTTTTT
J gene: TRBJ2-7; V gene: TRBV4-2; clone size: NA; D gene: TRBD2; CDR3 protein: CASSQELAGSIYEQYF; CDR3 DNA: TGTGCCAGCAGCCAAGAACTAGCGGGCAGTATCTACGAGCAGTACTTC
J gene: TRBJ1-6; V gene: TRBV27; clone size: NA; D gene: TRBD1; CDR3 protein: CASSRDRGGQSPLHF; CDR3 DNA: TGTGCCAGCAGCCGAGACAGGGGTGGGCAGTCACCCCTCCACTTT
J gene: TRBJ2-7; V gene: TRBV13; clone size: NA; D gene: TRBD1; CDR3 protein: CASTVGQGYEQYF; CDR3 DNA: TGTGCCAGCACGGTAGGACAGGGTTACGAGCAGTACTTC